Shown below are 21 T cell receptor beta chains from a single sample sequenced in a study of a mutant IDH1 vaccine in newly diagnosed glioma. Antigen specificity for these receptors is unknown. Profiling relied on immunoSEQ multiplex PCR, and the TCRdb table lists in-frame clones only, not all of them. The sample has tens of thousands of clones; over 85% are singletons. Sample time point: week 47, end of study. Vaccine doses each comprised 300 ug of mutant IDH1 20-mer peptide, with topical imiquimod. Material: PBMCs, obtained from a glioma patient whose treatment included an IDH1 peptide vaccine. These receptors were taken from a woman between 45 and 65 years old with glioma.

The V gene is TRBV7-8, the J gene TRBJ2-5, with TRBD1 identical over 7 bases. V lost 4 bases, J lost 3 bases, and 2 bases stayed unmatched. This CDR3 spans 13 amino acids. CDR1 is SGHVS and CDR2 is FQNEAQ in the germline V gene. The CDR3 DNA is TGTGCCAGCAGCTCGACAGGGAAAGAGACCCAGTACTTC. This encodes CASSSTGKETQYF.

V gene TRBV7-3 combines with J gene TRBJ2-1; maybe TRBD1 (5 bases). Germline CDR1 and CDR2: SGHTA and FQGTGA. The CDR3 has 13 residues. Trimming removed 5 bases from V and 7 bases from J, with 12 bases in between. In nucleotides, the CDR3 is TGTGCCAGCAGCAAAGGGGCAGGGAATGAGCAGTTCTTC. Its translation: CASSKGAGNEQFF.

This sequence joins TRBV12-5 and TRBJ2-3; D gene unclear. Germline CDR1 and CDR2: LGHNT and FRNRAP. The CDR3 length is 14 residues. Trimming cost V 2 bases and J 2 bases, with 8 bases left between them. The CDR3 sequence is CASGLNSPTDTQYF. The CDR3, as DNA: TGTGCTAGTGGTTTGAACAGCCCCACAGATACGCAGTATTTT.

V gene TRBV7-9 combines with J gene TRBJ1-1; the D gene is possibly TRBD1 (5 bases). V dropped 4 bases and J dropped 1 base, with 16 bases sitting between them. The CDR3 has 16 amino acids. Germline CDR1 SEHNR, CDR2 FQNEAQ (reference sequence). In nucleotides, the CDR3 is TGTGCCAGCAGCTCCGCCTCCGGGACGGGGAACACTGAAGCTTTCTTT. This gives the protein CASSSASGTGNTEAFF.

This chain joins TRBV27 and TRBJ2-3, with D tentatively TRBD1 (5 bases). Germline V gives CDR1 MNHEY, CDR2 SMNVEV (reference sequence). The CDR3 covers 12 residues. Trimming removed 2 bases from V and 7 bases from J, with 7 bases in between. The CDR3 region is CASSLDRYTQYF. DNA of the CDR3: TGTGCCAGCAGTTTAGACAGATATACGCAGTATTTT.

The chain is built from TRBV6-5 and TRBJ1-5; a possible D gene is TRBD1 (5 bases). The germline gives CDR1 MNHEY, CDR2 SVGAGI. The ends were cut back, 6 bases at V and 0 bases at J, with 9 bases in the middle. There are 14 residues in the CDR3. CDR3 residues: CASSSTDSNQPQHF. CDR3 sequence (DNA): TGTGCCAGCAGCTCGACAGATAGCAATCAGCCCCAGCATTTT.

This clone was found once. As DNA, the CDR3 is TGTGCCAGCTCACCACCGGGCAGGGCCTACGAGCAGTACTTC. Protein: CASSPPGRAYEQYF. This chain links TRBV18 with TRBJ2-7; D might be TRBD1 (5 bases). The V end was cut by 0 bases, the J end by 2 bases, with 8 bases between. The CDR3 extends over 14 amino acids. Germline CDR1 is KGHSH and CDR2 is LQKENI.

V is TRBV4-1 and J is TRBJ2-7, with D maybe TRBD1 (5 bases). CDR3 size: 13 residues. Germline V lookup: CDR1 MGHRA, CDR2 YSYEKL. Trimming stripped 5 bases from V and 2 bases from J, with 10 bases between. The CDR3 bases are TGCGCCAGCAGCTCGGACACGACCTACGAGCAGTACTTC. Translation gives CASSSDTTYEQYF.

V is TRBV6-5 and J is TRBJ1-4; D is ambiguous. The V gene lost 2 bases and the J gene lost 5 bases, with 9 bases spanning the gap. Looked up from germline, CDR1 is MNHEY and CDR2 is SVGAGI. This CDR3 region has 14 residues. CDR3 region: CASSYGPLNEKLFF. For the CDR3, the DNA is TGTGCCAGCAGTTACGGACCGCTGAATGAAAAACTGTTTTTT.

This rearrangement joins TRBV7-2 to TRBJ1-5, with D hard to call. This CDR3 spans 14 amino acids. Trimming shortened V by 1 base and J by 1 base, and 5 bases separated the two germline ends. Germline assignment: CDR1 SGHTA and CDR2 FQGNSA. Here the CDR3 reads CASSLDISNQPQHF. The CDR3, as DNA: TGTGCCAGCAGCTTAGATATCAGCAATCAGCCCCAGCATTTT.

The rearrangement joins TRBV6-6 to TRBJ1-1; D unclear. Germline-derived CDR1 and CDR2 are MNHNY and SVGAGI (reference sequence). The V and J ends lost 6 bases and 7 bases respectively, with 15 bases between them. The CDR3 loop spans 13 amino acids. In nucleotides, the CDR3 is TGTGCCAGCAGCAGAATGGGAGACAATGAAGCTTTCTTT. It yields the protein CASSRMGDNEAFF.

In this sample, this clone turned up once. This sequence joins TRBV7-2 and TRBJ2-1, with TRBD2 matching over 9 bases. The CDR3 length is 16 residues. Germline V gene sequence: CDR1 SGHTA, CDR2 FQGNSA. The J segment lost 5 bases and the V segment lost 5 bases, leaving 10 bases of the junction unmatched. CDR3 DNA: TGTGCCAGCAGCGCCCGACTAGCGGCAGCGCACAATGAGCAGTTCTTC. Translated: CASSARLAAAHNEQFF.

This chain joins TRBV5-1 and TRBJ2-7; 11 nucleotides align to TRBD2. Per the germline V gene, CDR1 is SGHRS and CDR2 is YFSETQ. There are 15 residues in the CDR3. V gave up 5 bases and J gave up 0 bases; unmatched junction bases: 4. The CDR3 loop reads CASRVGLADSYEQYF. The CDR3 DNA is TGCGCCAGCAGGGTGGGACTAGCGGACTCCTACGAGCAGTACTTC.

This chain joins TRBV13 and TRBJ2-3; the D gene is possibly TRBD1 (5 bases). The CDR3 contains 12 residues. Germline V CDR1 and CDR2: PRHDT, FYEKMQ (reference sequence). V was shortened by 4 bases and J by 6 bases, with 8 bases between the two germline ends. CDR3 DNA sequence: TGTGCCAGCAGCTCCGCAGGGGATACGCAGTATTTT. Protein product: CASSSAGDTQYF.

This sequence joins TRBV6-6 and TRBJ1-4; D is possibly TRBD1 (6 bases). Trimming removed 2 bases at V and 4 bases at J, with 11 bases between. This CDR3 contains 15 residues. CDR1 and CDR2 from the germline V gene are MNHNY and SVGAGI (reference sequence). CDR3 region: CASSYRPGVNEKLFF. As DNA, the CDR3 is TGTGCCAGCAGTTACCGGCCAGGGGTTAATGAAAAACTGTTTTTT.

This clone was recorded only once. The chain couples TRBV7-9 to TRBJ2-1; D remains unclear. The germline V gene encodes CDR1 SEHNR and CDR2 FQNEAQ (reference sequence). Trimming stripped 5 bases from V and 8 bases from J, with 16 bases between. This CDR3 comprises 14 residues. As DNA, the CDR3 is TGTGCCAGCAGCCATTTAGGAAGCCGGCATGAGCAGTTCTTC. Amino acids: CASSHLGSRHEQFF.

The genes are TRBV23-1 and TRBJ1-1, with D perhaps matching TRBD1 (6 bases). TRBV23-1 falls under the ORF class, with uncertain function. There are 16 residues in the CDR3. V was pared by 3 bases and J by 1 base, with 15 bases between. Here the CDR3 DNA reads TGCGCCAGCAGTCACCTCGAGGAGGGGGAGAACACTGAAGCTTTCTTT. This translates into CASSHLEEGENTEAFF.

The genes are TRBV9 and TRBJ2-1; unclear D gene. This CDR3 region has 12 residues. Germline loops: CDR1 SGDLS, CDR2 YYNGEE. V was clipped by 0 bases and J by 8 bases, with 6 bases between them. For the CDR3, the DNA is TGTGCCAGCAGCGTAGAGCCCCATGAGCAGTTCTTC. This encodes CASSVEPHEQFF.

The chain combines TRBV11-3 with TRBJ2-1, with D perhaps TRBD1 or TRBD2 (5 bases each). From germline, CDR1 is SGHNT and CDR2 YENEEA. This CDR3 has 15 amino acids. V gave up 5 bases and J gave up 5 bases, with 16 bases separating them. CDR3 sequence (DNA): TGTGCCAGCAGCCTCGGAGGACACCTTGACAATGAGCAGTTCTTC. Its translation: CASSLGGHLDNEQFF.

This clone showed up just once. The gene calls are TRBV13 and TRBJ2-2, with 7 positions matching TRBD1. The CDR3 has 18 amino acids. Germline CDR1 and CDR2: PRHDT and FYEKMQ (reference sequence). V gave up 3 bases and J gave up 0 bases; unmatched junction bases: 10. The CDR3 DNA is TGTGCCAGCAGCTTCGGGACGAGGGGGCTACCGAACACCGGGGAGCTGTTTTTT. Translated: CASSFGTRGLPNTGELFF.

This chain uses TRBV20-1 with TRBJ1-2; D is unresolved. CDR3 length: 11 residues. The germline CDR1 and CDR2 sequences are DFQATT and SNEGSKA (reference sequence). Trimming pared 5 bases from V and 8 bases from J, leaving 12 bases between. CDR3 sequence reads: CSAARLEGYTF. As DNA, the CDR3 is TGCAGTGCTGCGAGACTAGAAGGCTACACCTTC.